This T cell receptor beta chain originates from a study of spatial heterogeneity in lung cancer. At least ten counts were recorded for this clonotype. What it recognizes is unknown. This beta chain is an unintended read in a library built for alpha chains; its size means little. One entry per CDR3 protein, called by TCRdb with MiXCR from the 5' RACE reads. The top ten clones hold about 19% of a sample with around 15,000 distinct CDR3 sequences, around 7.1% of them seen once. The length of the CDR3 is 13 residues. Looked up from germline, CDR1 is GTSNPN and CDR2 is SVGIG (reference sequence). With V trimmed by 8 bases and J by 0 bases, 7 bases remained unmatched. Study results and caveats: The number of expanded tumor alpha and beta chains correlated with mutation number.

Time point denoted: sample taken at primary tumor resection. The V gene is TRBV30, the J gene TRBJ2-7, with TRBD1 matching 7 bases. Specimen: lung tumor tissue, collected at surgery. This sequence was found in a female donor with early-stage non-small cell lung cancer. The CDR3 nucleotides are TGTGCCGGACTTGAGGGGGCCTCCTACGAGCAGTACTTC. It codes for CAGLEGASYEQYF.